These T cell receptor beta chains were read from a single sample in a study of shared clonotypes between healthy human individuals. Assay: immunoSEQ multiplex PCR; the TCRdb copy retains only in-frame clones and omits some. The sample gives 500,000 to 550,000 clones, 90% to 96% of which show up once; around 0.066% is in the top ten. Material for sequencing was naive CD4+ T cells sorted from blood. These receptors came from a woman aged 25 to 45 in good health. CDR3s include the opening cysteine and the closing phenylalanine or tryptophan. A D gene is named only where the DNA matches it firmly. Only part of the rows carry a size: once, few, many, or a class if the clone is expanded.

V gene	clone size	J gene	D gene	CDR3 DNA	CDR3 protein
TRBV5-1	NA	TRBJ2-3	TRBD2	TGCGCCAGCAGCGTAGCGGGAGGCAATGATGCATCAGATACGCAGTATTTT	CASSVAGGNDASDTQYF
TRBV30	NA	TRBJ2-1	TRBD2	TGTGCCTGGAGCCTCCTAGCGGGAGGGCCCAGTGAGCAGTTCTTC	CAWSLLAGGPSEQFF
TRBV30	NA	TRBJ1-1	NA	TGTGCCTGGAGTCGGCAGGCCCTGAACACTGAAGCTTTCTTT	CAWSRQALNTEAFF
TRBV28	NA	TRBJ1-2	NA	TGTGCCAGCAGTCCCCAGGTAAACTATGGCTACACCTTC	CASSPQVNYGYTF
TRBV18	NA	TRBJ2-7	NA	TGTGCCAGCTCACCCCTAGGACGGCAGAACGAGCAGTACTTC	CASSPLGRQNEQYF
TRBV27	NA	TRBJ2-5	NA	TGTGCCAGCAGTTTAGGGGGGACAGAGGCAGGGAGGCAGTACTTC	CASSLGGTEAGRQYF
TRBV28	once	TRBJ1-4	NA	TGTGCCAGCAGGCCCCCTGGGGGGCGGCGAAAACTGTTTTTT	CASRPPGGRRKLFF
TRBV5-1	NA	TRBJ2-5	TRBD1	TGCGCCAGCAGCGTCGACAGGGGAGAGACCCAGTACTTC	CASSVDRGETQYF
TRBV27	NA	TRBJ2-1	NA	TGTGCCAGCAGCTCAATGGCAAGAACTCCCTACAATGAGCAGTTCTTC	CASSSMARTPYNEQFF
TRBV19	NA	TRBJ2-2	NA	TGTGCCAGTAGTGCAAATCATGGCTCCGGGGAGCTGTTTTTT	CASSANHGSGELFF
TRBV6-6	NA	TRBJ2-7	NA	TGTGCCAGCAGCAAACGTCGTCAGGATACCTACGAGCAGTACTTC	CASSKRRQDTYEQYF
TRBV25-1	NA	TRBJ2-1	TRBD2	TGTGCCAGCAGAGGAGAACCAGCGGGGCAATCCTACAATGAGCAGTTCTTC	CASRGEPAGQSYNEQFF
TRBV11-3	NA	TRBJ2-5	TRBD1	TGTGCCAGCAGCTCGAATCAGGGGGCCGAGACCCAGTACTTC	CASSSNQGAETQYF
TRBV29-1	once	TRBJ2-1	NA	TGCAGCGTTGAAAAAACTAGGGGAGCAGGGTGGGGCAATGAGCAGTTCTTC	CSVEKTRGAGWGNEQFF
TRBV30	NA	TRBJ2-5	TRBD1	TGTGCCTGGAGAGCGCCAGGGGGAGAGACCCAGTACTTC	CAWRAPGGETQYF
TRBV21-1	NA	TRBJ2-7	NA	TGTGCCAGCAGCAAAGTGGGGACTAGCGGGAGAGGTTACGAGCAGTACTTC	CASSKVGTSGRGYEQYF
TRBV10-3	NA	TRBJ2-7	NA	TGTGCCATCAGTGAGACAGCGCTCGAGCAGTACTTC	CAISETALEQYF
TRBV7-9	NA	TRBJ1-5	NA	TGTGCCAGCAGCTTAGCGGCGGCAGGGAATCAGCCCCAGCATTTT	CASSLAAAGNQPQHF
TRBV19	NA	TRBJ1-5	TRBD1	TGTGCCAGTAGTGGGGGACAGGGAAAAAATCAGCCCCAGCATTTT	CASSGGQGKNQPQHF
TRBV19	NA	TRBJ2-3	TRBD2	TGTGCCAGTAGTATGACTAGCGGACGAATACCAAGGGTGGCAGATACGCAGTATTTT	CASSMTSGRIPRVADTQYF
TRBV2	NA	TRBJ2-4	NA	TGTGCCAGCAGACAGCCGTCCCGACCCAAAAACATTCAGTACTTC	CASRQPSRPKNIQYF
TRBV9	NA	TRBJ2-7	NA	TGTGCCAGCAGCGTAGGCTCCGGAGGATCCTACGAGCAGTACTTC	CASSVGSGGSYEQYF
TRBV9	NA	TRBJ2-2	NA	TGTGCCAGCAGCCCGTACACCGGGGAGCTGTTTTTT	CASSPYTGELFF
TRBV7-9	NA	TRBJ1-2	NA	TGTGCCAGCGAGCCAAAGGCCAGGAAAAGTGATGGCTACACCTTC	CASEPKARKSDGYTF
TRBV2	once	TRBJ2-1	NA	TGTGCCAGCAGCCCGGGACTCCCCCGGGATGAGCAGTTCTTC	CASSPGLPRDEQFF
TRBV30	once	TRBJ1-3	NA	TGTGCCTGGAGTAGTGGCAGGTCTAGAAACACCATATATTTT	CAWSSGRSRNTIYF
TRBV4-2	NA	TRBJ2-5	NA	TGTGCCAGCAGCCAAGAATGGGGAACAGAGACCCAGTACTTC	CASSQEWGTETQYF
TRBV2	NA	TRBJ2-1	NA	TGTGCCAGCAGTGAAAAGGAATACGACTACAATGAGCAGTTCTTC	CASSEKEYDYNEQFF
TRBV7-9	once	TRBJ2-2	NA	TGTGCCACCAACCCTGGGGCGGGTCCCACCGGGGAGCTGTTTTTT	CATNPGAGPTGELFF
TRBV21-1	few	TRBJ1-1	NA	TGTGCCACCTCAAGGGAGAAGGGAAGGAACACTGAAGCTTTCTTT	CATSREKGRNTEAFF
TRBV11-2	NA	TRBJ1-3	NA	TGTGCCAGCAGCCGGGGCGGGGGGCTCTCTGGAAACACCATATATTTT	CASSRGGGLSGNTIYF
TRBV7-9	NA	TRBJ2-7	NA	TGTGCCAGCAGCCTGGGGGGTTACCGGGACCCCCACTACGAGCAGTACTTC	CASSLGGYRDPHYEQYF
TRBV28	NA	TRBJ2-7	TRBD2	TGTGCCAGCAGTTTAGTTACTAGCGTCTACGAGCAGTACTTC	CASSLVTSVYEQYF
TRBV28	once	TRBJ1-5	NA	TGTGCCAGCAGTCGACCTGGGGCAGGCAATCAGCCCCAGCATTTT	CASSRPGAGNQPQHF
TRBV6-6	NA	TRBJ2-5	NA	TGTGCCAGCAGGACAGTTACTGGAGAGACCCAGTACTTC	CASRTVTGETQYF
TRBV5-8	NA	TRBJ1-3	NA	TGTGCCAGCAGCTTGGGGTACTCTGGAAACACCATATATTTT	CASSLGYSGNTIYF
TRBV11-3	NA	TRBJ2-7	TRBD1	TGTGCCAGCAGCGTTAGTTCCCAGACCGGGACAGACTCCTACGAGCAGTACTTC	CASSVSSQTGTDSYEQYF
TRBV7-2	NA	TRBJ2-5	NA	TGTGCCAGCAGCTTAGTCTGGACAGTCCAAGAGACCCAGTACTTC	CASSLVWTVQETQYF
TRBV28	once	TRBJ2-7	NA	TGTGCCAGCAGGCTGCGGTTTCGATCCTACGAGCAGTACTTC	CASRLRFRSYEQYF
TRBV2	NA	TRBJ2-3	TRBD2	TGTGCCAGCCACGGGGGGGGTGCGAGTACGCAGTATTTT	CASHGGGASTQYF
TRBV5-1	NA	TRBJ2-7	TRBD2	TGCGCCAGCAGCTTGGCAGCGGGAGATCCCTGGTCCTACGAGCAGTACTTC	CASSLAAGDPWSYEQYF
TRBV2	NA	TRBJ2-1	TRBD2	TGTGCCAGTACAAGCGGACTAGCGGCCTACAATGAGCAGTTCTTC	CASTSGLAAYNEQFF
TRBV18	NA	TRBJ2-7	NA	TGTGCCAGCTCGCCCGGGACAAGAGCCTACGAGCAGTACTTC	CASSPGTRAYEQYF
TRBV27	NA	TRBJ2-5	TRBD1	TGTGCCAGCAGTTGGGTGACAGGGGAGTCGGAGACCCAGTACTTC	CASSWVTGESETQYF
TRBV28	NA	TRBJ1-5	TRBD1	TGTGCCAGCAGTCGGACAGGAGAAAATCAGCCCCAGCATTTT	CASSRTGENQPQHF
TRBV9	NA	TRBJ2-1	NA	TGTGCCAGCAGCGCAAAGCCCTTAGCTGGTGGAGACTACAATGAGCAGTTCTTC	CASSAKPLAGGDYNEQFF
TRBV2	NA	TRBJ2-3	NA	TGTGCCAGCAGCAGTGGGACGGTGACAGATACGCAGTATTTT	CASSSGTVTDTQYF
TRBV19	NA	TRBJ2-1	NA	TGTGCCAGTAGCAACTTAGCCTCCCGCGAGCAGTTCTTC	CASSNLASREQFF
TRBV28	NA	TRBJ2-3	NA	TGTGCCAGCAGTTTAATGGGCGCCGCGTACGCGGATACGCAGTATTTT	CASSLMGAAYADTQYF
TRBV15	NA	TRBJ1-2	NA	TGTGCCACCAGCAGACCTGGGGCGCCGAGGGGCTATGGCTACACCTTC	CATSRPGAPRGYGYTF
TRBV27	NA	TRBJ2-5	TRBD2	TGTGCCAGCAGTTTAGGACTAGCGGGACTAGAGACCCAGTACTTC	CASSLGLAGLETQYF